Presented here are 21 T cell receptor beta chains from one specimen sequenced in a study of cytomegalovirus exposure and HLA in healthy donors. Profiling relied on immunoSEQ multiplex PCR, and the TCRdb table lists in-frame clones only, not all of them. The table lists some 170,000 clones, roughly 84% of them singletons. Sequencing input: PBMCs. The receptors here all came from a man aged 25-40 years in good health and CMV-seropositive.

This clone was seen a few times. This chain connects TRBV11-3 to TRBJ1-2; the D is unclear. This CDR3 has 11 residues. Trimming left V 5 bases short and J 3 bases short, with 4 bases between. Germline assignment: CDR1 SGHNT and CDR2 YENEEA. CDR3 bases: TGTGCCAGCAGCATCTACTATGGCTACACCTTC. Protein product: CASSIYYGYTF.

The gene calls are TRBV7-8 and TRBJ1-3, with D possibly TRBD1 on 6 matching bases. V was shortened by 5 bases and J by 8 bases, with 22 bases between the two germline ends. The CDR3 consists of 16 residues. Germline V lookup: CDR1 SGHVS, CDR2 FQNEAQ. In DNA, the CDR3 is TGTGCCAGCAGCGCATCAGGGGTAGCATCTCGGGACACCATATATTTT. Translating gives CASSASGVASRDTIYF.

The chain joins TRBV7-9 to TRBJ2-7; 8 bases map to TRBD1. The CDR3 contains 16 residues. The ends lost 1 base at V and 3 bases at J; junction bases unmatched: 8. CDR1 is SEHNR, CDR2 FQNEAQ, per germline (reference sequence). CDR3 protein: CASSLVSTGGSYEQYF. The DNA of the CDR3 is TGTGCCAGCAGCTTAGTAAGCACAGGGGGAAGCTACGAGCAGTACTTC.

This rearrangement joins TRBV28 to TRBJ1-4; D call uncertain. Germline loops: CDR1 MDHEN, CDR2 SYDVKM. The CDR3 consists of 12 residues. Trimming stripped 4 bases from V and 8 bases from J, with 8 bases between. The DNA for the CDR3 is TGTGCCAGCAGTTCGGGGTTCGAAAAACTGTTTTTT. Amino acid sequence: CASSSGFEKLFF.

The chain uses TRBV2 and TRBJ1-5, with D maybe TRBD1 (6 bases). The CDR3 length is 15 residues. The V end was cut by 5 bases, the J end by 3 bases, with 14 bases between. CDR1 is SNHLY, CDR2 FYNNEI, per germline. The CDR3 here is CASSIQGKDNQPQHF. The CDR3 DNA sequence: TGTGCCAGCAGTATACAGGGAAAGGACAATCAGCCCCAGCATTTT.

The chain's CDR3 is CASSLELRDNEQYF. The CDR3 region has the DNA TGCGCCAGCAGCTTGGAGTTGCGGGATAACGAGCAGTACTTC. The V and J genes are TRBV5-1 and TRBJ2-7, with D possibly matching TRBD2 (6 bases). V was cut by 0 bases and J by 5 bases, with 12 bases left in between. This CDR3 region has 14 residues. CDR1 and CDR2 (germline): SGHRS, YFSETQ.

The chain uses TRBV5-1 and TRBJ2-7; perhaps TRBD1 as D (6 bases). Germline CDR1 reads SGHRS; CDR2 reads YFSETQ. Trimming shortened V by 0 bases and J by 2 bases, and 9 bases separated the two germline ends. The CDR3 loop spans 14 amino acids. CDR3 in DNA: TGCGCCAGCAGCTTGGGGACAGACGCCTACGAGCAGTACTTC. Translating gives CASSLGTDAYEQYF.

The chain is built from TRBV28 and TRBJ2-7; TRBD1 might be the D (6 bases). V was pared by 8 bases and J by 7 bases, with 21 bases between. Germline V gives CDR1 MDHEN, CDR2 SYDVKM. The CDR3 runs to 14 residues. CDR3 amino acids: CASAFPNPGQEQYF. CDR3 DNA: TGTGCCAGCGCGTTCCCGAACCCGGGACAAGAGCAGTACTTC.

The J gene is TRBJ1-1, the V gene TRBV5-6; no firm D call. Germline CDR1 SGHDT, CDR2 YYEEEE. CDR3 length: 13 residues. Trimming left V 0 bases short and J 7 bases short, with 10 bases between. The CDR3 loop is CASSLVLGGEAFF. The DNA for the CDR3 is TGTGCCAGCAGCTTGGTACTAGGAGGTGAAGCTTTCTTT.

The CDR3 DNA follows: TGTGCCAGCAGCGACCGACAGGGTGGCCAGCCCCAGCATTTT. Protein product: CASSDRQGGQPQHF. This chain links TRBV11-2 with TRBJ1-5, with TRBD1 matching over 7 bases. This CDR3 spans 14 amino acids. Germline-derived CDR1 and CDR2 are SGHAT and FQNNGV. V lost 5 bases to trimming and J lost 7 bases; unmatched junction nucleotides: 8.

CDR3 sequence: CASSLSGRLEVEQYF. Here the CDR3 DNA reads TGTGCCAGCAGCCTTTCAGGCCGATTGGAAGTCGAGCAGTACTTC. The chain combines TRBV7-2 with TRBJ2-7; no clear D. The CDR3 is 15 amino acids. Per the germline V gene, CDR1 is SGHTA and CDR2 is FQGNSA. With 5 bases removed from V and 6 bases from J, the gap between germline ends came to 20 bases.

This chain connects TRBV5-1 to TRBJ1-2; the D is unclear. CDR1 is SGHRS, CDR2 YFSETQ, per germline. The CDR3 length is 14 residues. Deletions cut 0 bases from V and 2 bases from J, with 8 bases between. CDR3 nucleotide sequence: TGCGCCAGCAGCTTGGTGACGGGAAACTATGGCTACACCTTC. Translated: CASSLVTGNYGYTF.

The chain employs TRBV5-4 and TRBJ1-2, with 9 positions matching TRBD1. Germline V CDR1 and CDR2: SGHNT, YYREEE (reference sequence). The V gene end was trimmed by 1 base and the J gene end by 6 bases; junction bases not matched to a gene: 7. CDR3 length equals 15 residues. This CDR3 is CASSLLEGQGDGYTF. CDR3 in DNA: TGTGCCAGCAGCTTGCTTGAGGGACAGGGTGATGGCTACACCTTC.

CDR3 bases: TGTGCCAGCACCTGGGACAGGGAAAGCCACGAGCAGTACTTC. Its protein product is CASTWDRESHEQYF. The V call is TRBV2, the J call TRBJ2-7, with 9 bases that match TRBD1. Germline CDR1 is SNHLY and CDR2 is FYNNEI. V trimming: 7 bases; J trimming: 5 bases; junction bases outside the gene matches: 9. The CDR3 is 14 residues long.

The sample holds a few counts of this clone. The genes are TRBV7-8 and TRBJ2-7, with 11 bases lining up with TRBD1. CDR3 length equals 14 residues. Germline CDR1 reads SGHVS; CDR2 reads FQNEAQ. The ends lost 5 bases at V and 4 bases at J; junction bases unmatched: 4. DNA for the CDR3: TGTGCCAGCAGCCAAGGGACAGGGGGTTACGAGCAGTACTTC. Amino acid sequence: CASSQGTGGYEQYF.

In DNA form, the CDR3 reads TGTGCCAGCAGTGACACAGTACAGGGGGCTAACTATGGCTACACCTTC. This gives the protein CASSDTVQGANYGYTF. The chain links TRBV2 to TRBJ1-2; TRBD1 aligns across 8 bases. The CDR3 is 16 residues long. Germline trimming cut 3 bases from V and 0 bases from J; bases unmatched to any gene: 6. Germline CDR1 SNHLY, CDR2 FYNNEI.

The chain employs TRBV2 and TRBJ2-4, with D hard to call. This CDR3 comprises 16 residues. V was trimmed by 8 bases and J by 0 bases, leaving 17 bases between them. Germline loops: CDR1 SNHLY, CDR2 FYNNEI. In nucleotides, the CDR3 is TGTGCCAGCCGTCAGTTGGCAGACATAGCCAAAAACATTCAGTACTTC. Translated, it gives CASRQLADIAKNIQYF.

V and J are TRBV5-1 and TRBJ2-2; 8 bases agree with TRBD1. This CDR3 has 17 residues. Germline V gene lookup returns CDR1 SGHRS and CDR2 YFSETQ. The ends lost 0 bases at V and 6 bases at J; junction bases unmatched: 10. The CDR3 reads CASSLASDREHAGELFF. CDR3 bases: TGCGCCAGCAGCTTGGCCTCGGACAGGGAACATGCCGGGGAGCTGTTTTTT.

The chain is built from TRBV27 and TRBJ2-7; possible D gene TRBD1, 6 bases. Germline values: CDR1 MNHEY, CDR2 SMNVEV (reference sequence). The V end was cut by 5 bases, the J end by 7 bases, with 15 bases between. The CDR3 loop spans 13 amino acids. The CDR3: CASSLRKGEEQYF. The CDR3 nucleotides are TGTGCCAGCAGTCTCCGGAAGGGGGAAGAGCAGTACTTC.

This clone was seen once. The chain uses TRBV9 and TRBJ2-5, with 9 bases that match TRBD2. The CDR3 totals 15 residues. Germline V gene data show CDR1 as SGDLS and CDR2 as YYNGEE. V lost 2 bases, J lost 3 bases, and 5 bases stayed unmatched. CDR3 residues: CASSVAGGPEETQYF. The CDR3 DNA follows: TGTGCCAGCAGCGTGGCGGGGGGGCCGGAAGAGACCCAGTACTTC. Supplemented by reference TRBV9 and TRBJ2-5, the full variable domain reads DSGVTQTPKHLITATGQRVTLRCSPRSGDLSVYWYQQSLDQGLQFLIQYYNGEERAKGNILERFSAQQFPDLHSELNLSSLELGDSALYFCASSVAGGPEETQYFGPGTRLLVL.

The rearrangement joins TRBV11-1 to TRBJ1-2; 9 nucleotides match TRBD1. J gave up 8 bases and V 4 bases, and 8 bases lay outside the gene matches. Germline CDR1 and CDR2: SGHAT and FQDESV (reference sequence). The CDR3 sequence is 14 residues long. CDR3 region: CASSYGTGWDGYTF. The DNA for the CDR3 is TGTGCCAGCAGCTATGGGACAGGGTGGGACGGCTACACCTTC.